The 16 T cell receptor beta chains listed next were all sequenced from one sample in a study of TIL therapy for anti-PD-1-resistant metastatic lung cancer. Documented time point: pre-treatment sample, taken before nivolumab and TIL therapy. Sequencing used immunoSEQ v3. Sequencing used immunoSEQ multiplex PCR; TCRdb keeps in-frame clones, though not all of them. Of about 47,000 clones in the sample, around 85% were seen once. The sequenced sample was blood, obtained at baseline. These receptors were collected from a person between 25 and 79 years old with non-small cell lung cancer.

CDR3 coding DNA: TGTGCCAGTAGCCGAAACGGGGGGGAGCGAGAGACCCAGTACTTC. Amino acid sequence: CASSRNGGERETQYF. The chain links TRBV19 to TRBJ2-5, with 8 positions matching TRBD2. J lost 4 bases, V lost 6 bases, and 10 bases had no gene match. The germline CDR1 and CDR2 sequences are LNHDA and SQIVND (reference sequence). This CDR3 is 15 amino acids long.

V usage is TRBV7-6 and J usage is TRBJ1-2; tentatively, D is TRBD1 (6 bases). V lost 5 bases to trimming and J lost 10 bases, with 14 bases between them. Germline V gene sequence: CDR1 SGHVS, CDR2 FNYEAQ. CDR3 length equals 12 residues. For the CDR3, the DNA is TGTGCCAGCAGCCCGGACAGCGCTTCCTACACCTTC. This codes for CASSPDSASYTF.

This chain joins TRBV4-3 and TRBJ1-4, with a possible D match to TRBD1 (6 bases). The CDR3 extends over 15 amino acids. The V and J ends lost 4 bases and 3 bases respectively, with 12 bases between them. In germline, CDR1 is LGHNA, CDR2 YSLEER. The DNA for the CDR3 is TGCGCCAGCAGCCCCACAGGGATTGCTAATGAAAAACTGTTTTTT. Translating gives CASSPTGIANEKLFF.

CDR3 region: CASTSGGVSPLHF. CDR3 nucleotides: TGTGCCAGCACTTCTGGGGGGGTTTCACCCCTCCACTTT. The chain employs TRBV28 and TRBJ1-6; D is possibly TRBD1 (5 bases). The CDR3 totals 13 residues. The V end was cut by 7 bases, the J end by 9 bases, with 13 bases between. The germline CDR1 and CDR2 sequences are MDHEN and SYDVKM. The full variable domain, with the rest looked up from reference TRBV28 and TRBJ1-6, is DVKVTQSSRYLVKRTGEKVFLECVQDMDHENMFWYRQDPGLGLRLIYFSYDVKMKEKGDIPEGYSVSREKKERFSLILESASTNQTSMYLCASTSGGVSPLHFGNGTRLTVT.

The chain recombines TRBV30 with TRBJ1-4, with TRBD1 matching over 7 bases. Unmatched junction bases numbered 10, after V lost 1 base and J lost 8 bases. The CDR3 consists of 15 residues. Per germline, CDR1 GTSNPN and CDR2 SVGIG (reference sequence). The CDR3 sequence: CAWSARQGRLEKLFF. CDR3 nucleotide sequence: TGTGCCTGGAGTGCGAGACAGGGAAGGTTAGAAAAACTGTTTTTT.

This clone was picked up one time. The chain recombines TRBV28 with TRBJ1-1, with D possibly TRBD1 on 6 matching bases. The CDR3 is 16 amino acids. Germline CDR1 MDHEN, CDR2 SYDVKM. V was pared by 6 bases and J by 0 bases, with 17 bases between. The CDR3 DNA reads TGTGCCAGCAGCTTAGGGTACAGGGCCATGAACACTGAAGCTTTCTTT. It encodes CASSLGYRAMNTEAFF.

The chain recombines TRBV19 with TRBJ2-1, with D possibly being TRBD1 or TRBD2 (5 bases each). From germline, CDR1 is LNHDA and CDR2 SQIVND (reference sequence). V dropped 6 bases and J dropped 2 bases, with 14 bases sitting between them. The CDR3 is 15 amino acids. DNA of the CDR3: TGTGCCAGTAGAGTAGTGGGGACCCCCTACAATGAGCAGTTCTTC. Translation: CASRVVGTPYNEQFF.

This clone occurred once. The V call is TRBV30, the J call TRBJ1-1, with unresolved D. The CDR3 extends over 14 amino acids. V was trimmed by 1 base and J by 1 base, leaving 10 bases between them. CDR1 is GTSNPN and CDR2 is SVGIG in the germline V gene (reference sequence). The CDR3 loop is CAWSGLARNTEAFF. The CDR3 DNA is TGTGCCTGGAGTGGTCTGGCAAGGAACACTGAAGCTTTCTTT.

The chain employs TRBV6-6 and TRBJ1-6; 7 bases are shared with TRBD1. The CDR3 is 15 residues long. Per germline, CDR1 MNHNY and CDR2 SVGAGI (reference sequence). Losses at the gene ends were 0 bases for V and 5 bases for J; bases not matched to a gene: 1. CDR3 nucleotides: TGTGCCAGCAGTTACTCCACAGGGGATAATTCACCCCTCCACTTT. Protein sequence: CASSYSTGDNSPLHF.

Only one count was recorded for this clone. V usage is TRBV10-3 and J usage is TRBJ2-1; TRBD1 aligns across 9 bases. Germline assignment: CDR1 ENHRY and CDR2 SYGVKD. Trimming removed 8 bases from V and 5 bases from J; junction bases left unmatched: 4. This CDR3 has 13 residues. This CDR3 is CAILGQGDNEQFF. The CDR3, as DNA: TGTGCCATCCTGGGACAGGGTGACAATGAGCAGTTCTTC.

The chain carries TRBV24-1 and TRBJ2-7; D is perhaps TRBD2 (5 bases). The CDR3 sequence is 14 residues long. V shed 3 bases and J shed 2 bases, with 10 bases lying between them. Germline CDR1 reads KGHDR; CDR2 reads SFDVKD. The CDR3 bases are TGTGCCACCAGTGATGAGGACGGGACCTACGAGCAGTACTTC. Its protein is CATSDEDGTYEQYF.

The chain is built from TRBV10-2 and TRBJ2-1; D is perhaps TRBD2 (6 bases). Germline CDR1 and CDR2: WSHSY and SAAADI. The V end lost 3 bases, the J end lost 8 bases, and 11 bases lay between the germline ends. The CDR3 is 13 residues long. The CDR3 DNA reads TGCGCCAGCAGTGAAATTTCGGGGGATGAGCAGTTCTTC. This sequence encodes CASSEISGDEQFF.

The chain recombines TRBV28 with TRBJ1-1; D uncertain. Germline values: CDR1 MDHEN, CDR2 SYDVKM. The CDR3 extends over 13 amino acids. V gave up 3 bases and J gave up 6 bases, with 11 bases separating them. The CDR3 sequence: CASSLKPVPEAFF. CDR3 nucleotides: TGTGCCAGCAGTTTGAAGCCGGTTCCTGAAGCTTTCTTT.

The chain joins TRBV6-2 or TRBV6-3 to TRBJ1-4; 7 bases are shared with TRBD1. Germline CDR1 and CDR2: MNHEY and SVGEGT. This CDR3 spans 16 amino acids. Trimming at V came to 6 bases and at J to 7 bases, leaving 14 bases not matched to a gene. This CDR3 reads CASSLAGTAEGEKLFF. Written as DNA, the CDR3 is TGTGCCAGCAGCCTGGCCGGGACAGCAGAAGGTGAAAAACTGTTTTTT.

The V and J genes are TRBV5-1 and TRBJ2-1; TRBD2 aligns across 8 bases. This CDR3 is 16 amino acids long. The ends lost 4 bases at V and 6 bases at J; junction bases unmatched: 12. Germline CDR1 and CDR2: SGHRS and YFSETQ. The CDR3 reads CASSPGGGGQVNEQFF. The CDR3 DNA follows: TGCGCCAGCAGCCCGGGAGGCGGGGGGCAGGTCAATGAGCAGTTCTTC.

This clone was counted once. The CDR3 region has the DNA TGTGCCAGCAGTCGTGACGGGAGCTCCTATAATTCACCCCTCCACTTT. This gives the protein CASSRDGSSYNSPLHF. This chain joins TRBV5-6 and TRBJ1-6, with D hard to call. The germline gives CDR1 SGHDT, CDR2 YYEEEE. V lost 5 bases and J 0 bases, leaving 12 bases between the germline ends. CDR3 length equals 16 residues.